Listed here are 21 T cell receptor beta chains from one sample, sequenced in a study of sequential checkpoint blockade in melanoma. The treatment is: randomized to nivolumab then ipilimumab (arm A) or the reverse (arm B). Sequenced by immunoSEQ multiplex PCR; TCRdb stores in-frame clones only, minus some. The table records about 5,500 clones, 39% of them present only once. The source was tumor tissue (inferred from file names), collected from a patient given nivolumab and ipilimumab in sequence. These receptors were collected from a human donor with melanoma.

The chain is built from TRBV10-2 and TRBJ1-1; maybe TRBD1 (5 bases). V dropped 2 bases and J dropped 0 bases, with 7 bases sitting between them. The CDR3 length is 14 residues. Germline CDR1 WSHSY, CDR2 SAAADI. The CDR3 coding sequence is TGCGCCAGCAGTGAGCGGGGACTGAACACTGAAGCTTTCTTT. This codes for CASSERGLNTEAFF.

The V gene is TRBV25-1, the J gene TRBJ2-3; 9 nucleotides line up with TRBD1. V lost 6 bases, J lost 2 bases, and 6 bases stayed unmatched. From germline, CDR1 is MGHDK and CDR2 SYGVNS. The CDR3 spans 15 residues. The CDR3 bases are TGTGCCAGCAGAACACAGGGGGCCGCCACAGATACGCAGTATTTT. Amino acids: CASRTQGAATDTQYF. Full variable domain (outside the CDR3, taken from reference TRBV25-1 and TRBJ2-3): EADIYQTPRYLVIGTGKKITLECSQTMGHDKMYWYQQDPGMELHLIHYSYGVNSTEKGDLSSESTVSRIRTEHFPLTLESARPSHTSQYLCASRTQGAATDTQYFGPGTRLTVL.

This clone was seen a handful of times. V and J are TRBV10-2 and TRBJ2-4; tentative D call: TRBD2 (6 bases). V dropped 2 bases and J dropped 6 bases, with 14 bases sitting between them. CDR1 WSHSY and CDR2 SAAADI come from the germline V gene. This CDR3 has 15 amino acids. The CDR3 DNA is TGCGCCAGCAGTGAGGCCGGAGGGAGAGCAAACATTCAGTACTTC. Residues: CASSEAGGRANIQYF.

On this clone itself: This sequence is one base from a far larger clone and is likely a read error. This sequence joins TRBV10-1 and TRBJ1-1; 7 bases align to TRBD1. Trimming at V came to 5 bases and at J to 4 bases, leaving 10 bases not matched to a gene. CDR1 is WNHNN, CDR2 SYGVQD, per germline (reference sequence). The CDR3 is 15 amino acids. The CDR3 nucleotides are TGCGCCAGCAGTTACAGCTCGACAGGGTTCACTGAAGCTTTCTTT. Its protein is CASSYSSTGFTEAFF.

The V and J genes are TRBV9 and TRBJ1-2; 7 positions match TRBD1. CDR1 SGDLS and CDR2 YYNGEE come from the germline V gene. The ends lost 0 bases at V and 7 bases at J; junction bases unmatched: 6. This CDR3 comprises 14 residues. CDR3 amino acids: CASSVGGTASGYTF. The DNA for the CDR3 is TGTGCCAGCAGCGTAGGCGGGACAGCATCTGGCTACACCTTC.

This clone was found a few times. The V gene is TRBV15, the J gene TRBJ2-7; D not resolved. This CDR3 is 16 amino acids long. Between the trimmed V and J ends, which lost 0 bases and 0 bases, there was a span of 12 bases. Germline-derived CDR1 and CDR2 are LNHNV and YYDKDF (reference sequence). CDR3 region: CATSRDVADSSYEQYF. The CDR3 coding sequence is TGTGCCACCAGCAGAGATGTGGCGGATAGCTCCTACGAGCAGTACTTC.

This clone was observed a single time. V and J are TRBV19 and TRBJ2-7; 7 positions match TRBD1. The V and J ends lost 11 bases and 5 bases, in that order; junction bases with no gene match: 15. The CDR3 consists of 14 residues. The V gene's germline CDR1 is LNHDA and CDR2 SQIVND (reference sequence). CDR3 amino acids: CAVSKPGQLNEQYF. Here the CDR3 DNA reads TGTGCCGTATCTAAACCGGGACAGCTTAACGAGCAGTACTTC.

The rearrangement joins TRBV10-2 to TRBJ2-7, with 7 nucleotides matching TRBD2. J lost 1 base, V lost 2 bases, and 8 bases had no gene match. The CDR3 is 16 residues long. Germline loops: CDR1 WSHSY, CDR2 SAAADI. CDR3 residues: CASSEIFAGESYEQYF. The CDR3 DNA sequence: TGCGCCAGCAGTGAGATCTTCGCGGGAGAATCCTACGAGCAGTACTTC.

The V call is TRBV19, the J call TRBJ1-3; D is unresolved. Trimming pared 3 bases from V and 3 bases from J, leaving 6 bases between. The V gene's germline CDR1 is LNHDA and CDR2 SQIVND (reference sequence). The CDR3 totals 13 residues. CDR3 bases: TGTGCCAGTAGTATCAGCAGTGGAAACACCATATATTTT. It specifies CASSISSGNTIYF.

This clone was detected only a few times. The rearrangement joins TRBV11-3 to TRBJ1-5; D gene unclear. Between the trimmed V and J ends, which lost 3 bases and 1 base, there was a span of 10 bases. The CDR3 sequence is 15 residues long. Germline V gene data show CDR1 as SGHNT and CDR2 as YENEEA. The CDR3 reads CASSFWAESNQPQHF. For the CDR3, the DNA is TGTGCCAGCAGCTTTTGGGCCGAGAGCAATCAGCCCCAGCATTTT.

Here the CDR3 reads CASSFRASTDTQYF. In DNA, the CDR3 is TGCGCCAGCAGCTTCCGGGCAAGCACAGATACGCAGTATTTT. This chain connects TRBV23-1 to TRBJ2-3; D not certain. TRBV23-1 is treated as an ORF (open reading frame) with a function not yet certain. Trimming cost V 6 bases and J 0 bases, with 10 bases left between them. This CDR3 is 14 amino acids long.

The sample holds a few counts of this clone. This sequence joins TRBV10-2 and TRBJ1-4, with D possibly matching TRBD1 (6 bases). Germline V gives CDR1 WSHSY, CDR2 SAAADI. The CDR3 extends over 14 amino acids. The V end lost 4 bases, the J end lost 7 bases, and 13 bases lay between the germline ends. DNA for the CDR3: TGCGCCAGCAGTGCAACAGGGCTGGGTGAAAAACTGTTTTTT. Protein product: CASSATGLGEKLFF.

CDR3 in amino acids: CASSPWTETSSGNTIYF. DNA for the CDR3: TGTGCCAGCTCACCCTGGACAGAGACTAGCTCTGGAAACACCATATATTTT. This chain joins TRBV18 and TRBJ1-3; tentatively, D is TRBD1 (6 bases). Trimming cost V 3 bases and J 0 bases, with 15 bases left between them. This CDR3 comprises 17 residues. The germline gives CDR1 KGHSH, CDR2 LQKENI.

This clone has only a few counts. The chain links TRBV27 to TRBJ1-2; unclear D gene. Trimming stripped 2 bases from V and 2 bases from J, with 6 bases between. Germline V lookup: CDR1 MNHEY, CDR2 SMNVEV (reference sequence). This CDR3 contains 13 residues. CDR3 nucleotides: TGTGCCAGCAGTTTAGCGATAAACTATGGCTACACCTTC. The encoded protein is CASSLAINYGYTF.

This clone was recorded a few times. This chain links TRBV11-3 with TRBJ1-3; no reliable D call. Germline V lookup: CDR1 SGHNT, CDR2 YENEEA. Deletions cut 3 bases from V and 0 bases from J, with 12 bases between. CDR3 length: 16 residues. CDR3 sequence: CASSFNHGISGNTIYF. DNA of the CDR3: TGTGCCAGCAGCTTTAACCACGGCATCTCTGGAAACACCATATATTTT.

The chain is built from TRBV4-1 and TRBJ1-2; D not certain. Germline V gene lookup returns CDR1 MGHRA and CDR2 YSYEKL. Trimming stripped 4 bases from V and 1 base from J, with 10 bases between. The CDR3 totals 14 residues. In DNA form, the CDR3 reads TGCGCCAGCAGCCGGCCCGGTTTTAACTATGGCTACACCTTC. The encoded protein is CASSRPGFNYGYTF.

The genes are TRBV5-1 and TRBJ1-3; 9 bases match TRBD1. This CDR3 region has 16 residues. Germline V gene lookup returns CDR1 SGHRS and CDR2 YFSETQ. The ends lost 2 bases at V and 4 bases at J; junction bases unmatched: 7. As DNA, the CDR3 is TGCGCCAGCAGCTTAGCCGGGACAGGGTACGGAAACACCATATATTTT. Its translation: CASSLAGTGYGNTIYF.

This clone came up a few times. The rearrangement joins TRBV15 to TRBJ1-5; the D gene is possibly TRBD1 (5 bases). This CDR3 spans 15 amino acids. V gave up 0 bases and J gave up 5 bases, with 11 bases separating them. Looked up from germline, CDR1 is LNHNV and CDR2 is YYDKDF (reference sequence). CDR3 DNA: TGTGCCACCAGCAGAGATACGACAGCCGATCAGCCCCAGCATTTT. Translated, it gives CATSRDTTADQPQHF.

This clone counts as medium-sized. The V gene is TRBV6-8, the J gene TRBJ1-4; D unclear. V was shortened by 5 bases and J by 0 bases, with 7 bases between the two germline ends. Germline lookup yields CDR1 MNHGY and CDR2 SAAAGT. This CDR3 has 14 residues. For the CDR3, the DNA is TGTGCCAGCAGTGCGACTGCAACTAATGAAAAACTGTTTTTT. Amino acids: CASSATATNEKLFF.

This chain joins TRBV5-1 and TRBJ1-1; 8 positions match TRBD1. Losses at the gene ends were 2 bases for V and 4 bases for J; bases not matched to a gene: 4. Germline V gene data show CDR1 as SGHRS and CDR2 as YFSETQ. CDR3 length equals 14 residues. CDR3 protein: CASSFQGAGTEAFF. CDR3 coding DNA: TGCGCCAGCAGCTTTCAGGGGGCTGGCACTGAAGCTTTCTTT. Drawing the rest from reference TRBV5-1 and TRBJ1-1, the complete variable domain is KAGVTQTPRYLIKTRGQQVTLSCSPISGHRSVSWYQQTPGQGLQFLFEYFSETQRNKGNFPGRFSGRQFSNSRSEMNVSTLELGDSALYLCASSFQGAGTEAFFGQGTRLTVV.

V and J are TRBV14 and TRBJ2-3; D is uncertain. The CDR3 consists of 16 residues. V gave up 3 bases and J gave up 5 bases, with 18 bases separating them. Germline V lookup: CDR1 SGHDN, CDR2 FVKESK. The CDR3 sequence: CASSHGSERGLDTQYF. The CDR3 region has the DNA TGTGCCAGCAGCCATGGCTCTGAACGTGGTCTAGATACGCAGTATTTT.